Presented here are 14 T cell receptor beta chains from one specimen sequenced in a study of OX40 agonist ivuxolimab in advanced cancers. Sequencing was performed with immunoSEQ multiplex PCR; in TCRdb, only in-frame clones are kept and a portion is missing. The sample contains some 75,000 clones, 80% to 85% of which appear only once. The sequences come from CD4+ or CD8+ T cells sorted from blood, collected in a trial of the OX40 agonist ivuxolimab. These receptors originate from an adult with an advanced solid tumor such as melanoma, head and neck, liver or kidney cancer.

This chain uses TRBV9 with TRBJ1-1; D may be TRBD1 (6 bases). Germline V lookup: CDR1 SGDLS, CDR2 YYNGEE. V dropped 4 bases and J dropped 5 bases, with 27 bases sitting between them. The CDR3 runs 18 residues. CDR3 nucleotides: TGTGCCAGCAGCCCCAAGAGGGGACATGGGCCATGGGGAACTGAAGCTTTCTTT. Translating gives CASSPKRGHGPWGTEAFF.

This chain links TRBV4-3 with TRBJ2-7; a weak D match, TRBD2 (7 bases). The CDR3 covers 15 residues. V was pared by 4 bases and J by 6 bases, with 19 bases between. The germline V gene encodes CDR1 LGHNA and CDR2 YSLEER. The CDR3 spells CASSLSRGAPGEQYF. The CDR3 DNA reads as TGCGCCAGCAGCCTATCCCGGGGGGCGCCGGGCGAGCAGTACTTC.

The chain combines TRBV19 with TRBJ2-2, with D possibly being TRBD1 or TRBD2 (5 bases each). Trimming removed 4 bases from V and 11 bases from J, with 23 bases in between. The length of the CDR3 is 16 residues. Germline V gene sequence: CDR1 LNHDA, CDR2 SQIVND (reference sequence). CDR3: CASSNRGRSHLSELFF. The CDR3 bases are TGTGCCAGTAGTAATCGGGGACGGTCCCACCTCAGTGAGCTGTTTTTT.

The V call is TRBV7-2, the J call TRBJ2-6; 7 nucleotides match TRBD1. Unmatched junction bases numbered 6, after V lost 6 bases and J lost 1 base. CDR3 length: 16 residues. CDR1 and CDR2 from the germline V gene are SGHTA and FQGNSA. In DNA form, the CDR3 reads TGTGCCAGCAGTCGGGACAGCAATTCTGGGGCCAACGTCCTGACTTTC. Protein sequence: CASSRDSNSGANVLTF.

The V and J genes are TRBV11-1 and TRBJ1-2; TRBD1 matches at 7 bases. Germline assignment: CDR1 SGHAT and CDR2 FQDESV (reference sequence). Losses at the gene ends were 5 bases for V and 6 bases for J; bases not matched to a gene: 3. This CDR3 contains 12 residues. CDR3 coding DNA: TGTGCCAGCAGCCCAGACAGGGATGGCTACACCTTC. Residues: CASSPDRDGYTF.

This rearrangement joins TRBV11-3 to TRBJ2-5; D may correspond to TRBD1 or TRBD2 (5 bases each). The V and J ends lost 5 bases and 5 bases respectively, with 12 bases between them. There are 13 residues in the CDR3. Germline CDR1 SGHNT, CDR2 YENEEA. The CDR3 here is CASSAQEEETQYF. The DNA of the CDR3 is TGTGCCAGCAGCGCACAGGAGGAGGAGACCCAGTACTTC.

This chain joins TRBV28 and TRBJ1-1; no clear D. CDR1 is MDHEN and CDR2 is SYDVKM in the germline V gene. V was clipped by 5 bases and J by 2 bases, with 12 bases between them. This CDR3 region has 14 residues. The CDR3 region has the DNA TGTGCCAGCAGTAATAGGGTTAGAAACACTGAAGCTTTCTTT. Amino acids: CASSNRVRNTEAFF.

This chain uses TRBV5-1 with TRBJ2-3; 10 bases line up with TRBD2. Germline V CDR1 and CDR2: SGHRS, YFSETQ. The CDR3 is made up of 16 amino acids. The trim removed 6 bases at V and 1 base at J, leaving 8 bases unmatched. The CDR3, as DNA: TGCGCCAGCAAGAAAGCGGGAGGGCCGGGCACAGATACGCAGTATTTT. Its translation is CASKKAGGPGTDTQYF.

The V and J genes are TRBV7-2 and TRBJ2-3, with TRBD2 matching over 8 bases. Germline CDR1 and CDR2: SGHTA and FQGNSA. The CDR3 is 16 amino acids. V was clipped by 2 bases and J by 2 bases; unmatched bases: 6. The CDR3 DNA follows: TGTGCCAGCAGCTTAACTGTTAGCGGGGTCACAGATACGCAGTATTTT. It translates to CASSLTVSGVTDTQYF.

This chain joins TRBV12-5 and TRBJ2-5, with D unclear. The V gene lost 1 base and the J gene lost 0 bases, with 6 bases spanning the gap. CDR3 length: 14 amino acids. CDR1 is LGHNT and CDR2 is FRNRAP in the germline V gene. The DNA for the CDR3 is TGTGCTAGTGGTTTGGGCCGGGACCAAGAGACCCAGTACTTC. Amino acid sequence: CASGLGRDQETQYF.

This clone showed up just once. The gene calls are TRBV28 and TRBJ2-4; perhaps TRBD2 as D (5 bases). Germline CDR1 MDHEN, CDR2 SYDVKM. V was pared by 5 bases and J by 10 bases, with 9 bases between. This CDR3 spans 11 amino acids. CDR3 coding DNA: TGTGCCAGCAGTGCGGGCCGTATTCAGTACTTC. This encodes CASSAGRIQYF.

This clone appeared a single time. The rearrangement uses TRBV7-9 and TRBJ1-1; D remains ambiguous. Germline loops: CDR1 SEHNR, CDR2 FQNEAQ (reference sequence). The ends were cut back, 3 bases at V and 5 bases at J, with 10 bases in the middle. The CDR3 length is 13 residues. The CDR3 region has the DNA TGTGCCAGCAGCTTGAACCCAAAGACTGAAGCTTTCTTT. This translates into CASSLNPKTEAFF.

The chain has TRBV28 and TRBJ1-3; TRBD1 agrees at 10 bases. V lost 0 bases to trimming and J lost 3 bases; unmatched junction nucleotides: 5. The CDR3 spans 17 residues. Germline V gives CDR1 MDHEN, CDR2 SYDVKM. CDR3 sequence reads: CASSLWGGQGFGNTIYF. Written as DNA, the CDR3 is TGTGCCAGCAGTTTATGGGGGGGACAGGGGTTTGGAAACACCATATATTTT.

The V call is TRBV19, the J call TRBJ2-1; TRBD2 aligns across 16 bases. The V and J ends lost 4 bases and 10 bases, in that order; junction bases with no gene match: 7. Germline assignment: CDR1 LNHDA and CDR2 SQIVND (reference sequence). This CDR3 is 16 amino acids long. CDR3: CASSRGLAGGPREQFF. CDR3 DNA: TGTGCCAGTAGTAGGGGACTAGCGGGAGGGCCTCGGGAGCAGTTCTTC. Drawing the rest from reference TRBV19 and TRBJ2-1, the complete variable domain is DGGITQSPKYLFRKEGQNVTLSCEQNLNHDAMYWYRQDPGQGLRLIYYSQIVNDFQKGDIAEGYSVSREKKESFPLTVTSAQKNPTAFYLCASSRGLAGGPREQFFGPGTRLTVL.